The rows below give T cell receptor beta chains drawn from one sample of a study of blood T cell repertoires in COVID-19. The repertoire was sequenced with immunoSEQ multiplex PCR; TCRdb's copy has only in-frame clones and lacks some. This repertoire shows some 150,000 clones, around 87% found once; its top ten account for just over 3%. The sample was peripheral blood. These receptors all stem from a woman aged 55-70 years with active COVID-19. The CDR3 runs from the conserved cysteine through the conserved F or W. Fields, in order: clone size, J gene, V gene, D gene, CDR3 DNA, CDR3 protein. D genes are given only for firm matches. Size values are once, few and many counts, or a class for expanded clones, and some rows have none.

clone size: NA
J gene: TRBJ2-5
V gene: TRBV2
D gene: TRBD1
CDR3 DNA: TGTGCCAGCAGAGAAGGGACAGGGTGGGGACAAGAGACCCAGTACTTC
CDR3 protein: CASREGTGWGQETQYF

clone size: NA
J gene: TRBJ1-5
V gene: TRBV7-2
D gene: NA
CDR3 DNA: TGTGCCAGCAGCTTTGGACAGAGCAATCAGCCCCAGCATTTT
CDR3 protein: CASSFGQSNQPQHF

clone size: NA
J gene: TRBJ2-7
V gene: TRBV3-1/TRBV3-2
D gene: TRBD2
CDR3 DNA: TGTGCCAGCAGCCAAGCTAGCGGGAGAACCTACGAGCAGTACTTC
CDR3 protein: CASSQASGRTYEQYF

clone size: once
J gene: TRBJ2-7
V gene: TRBV30
D gene: TRBD1
CDR3 DNA: TGTGCCTGGGAGGGGGCGAACACCTACGAGCAGTACTTC
CDR3 protein: CAWEGANTYEQYF

clone size: few
J gene: TRBJ1-2
V gene: TRBV6-5
D gene: NA
CDR3 DNA: TGTGCCAGCAGTTACTCGAACAGAGATGAGAGTGGCTACACCTTC
CDR3 protein: CASSYSNRDESGYTF

clone size: NA
J gene: TRBJ2-7
V gene: TRBV12-3/TRBV12-4
D gene: NA
CDR3 DNA: TGTGCCAGCAGTTTAACGGGGAACGAGCAGTACTTC
CDR3 protein: CASSLTGNEQYF

clone size: once
J gene: TRBJ1-1
V gene: TRBV5-4
D gene: NA
CDR3 DNA: TGTGCCAGCAGCTTCCCTCCAGGGCAAAGGTTGAACACTGAAGCTTTCTTT
CDR3 protein: CASSFPPGQRLNTEAFF

clone size: NA
J gene: TRBJ2-7
V gene: TRBV15
D gene: TRBD2
CDR3 DNA: TGTGCCACCAGCAGAGGCCCACCGGGACTAGCGGGAGCGAGCGAGCAGTACTTC
CDR3 protein: CATSRGPPGLAGASEQYF

clone size: NA
J gene: TRBJ1-4
V gene: TRBV10-1
D gene: TRBD1
CDR3 DNA: TGCGCCAGCAGAATAGACAGGGGTGGTGAAAAACTGTTTTTT
CDR3 protein: CASRIDRGGEKLFF

clone size: NA
J gene: TRBJ1-3
V gene: TRBV15
D gene: NA
CDR3 DNA: TGTGCCACCAGCAGAGATAGGGGGATAGACACCATATATTTT
CDR3 protein: CATSRDRGIDTIYF

clone size: NA
J gene: TRBJ1-4
V gene: TRBV28
D gene: TRBD1
CDR3 DNA: TGTGCCAGCAGTTTTCTCAAAGGCGGGACAGGGTGGGAAAAACTGTTTTTT
CDR3 protein: CASSFLKGGTGWEKLFF

clone size: NA
J gene: TRBJ2-3
V gene: TRBV5-8
D gene: NA
CDR3 DNA: TGTGCCAGCAGCCCATGGGGGCAGGGGCCTAGCACAGATACGCAGTATTTT
CDR3 protein: CASSPWGQGPSTDTQYF

clone size: NA
J gene: TRBJ2-1
V gene: TRBV28
D gene: NA
CDR3 DNA: TGTGCCAGCACCACCCGCTGGGGGACTTCCTCCTACAATGAGCAGTTCTTC
CDR3 protein: CASTTRWGTSSYNEQFF

clone size: NA
J gene: TRBJ2-5
V gene: TRBV4-1
D gene: TRBD2
CDR3 DNA: TGCGCCAGCAGCCAAGTCCGGTCCCTAGCGGTCCAAGAGACCCAGTACTTC
CDR3 protein: CASSQVRSLAVQETQYF

clone size: NA
J gene: TRBJ2-2
V gene: TRBV27
D gene: NA
CDR3 DNA: TGTGCCAGCAGTCCCACAGGACCCTGGAACACCGGGGAGCTGTTTTTT
CDR3 protein: CASSPTGPWNTGELFF

clone size: NA
J gene: TRBJ1-5
V gene: TRBV18
D gene: TRBD1
CDR3 DNA: TGTGCCAGCTCACCACCGGGACAGGGGGCCGGCAATCAGCCCCAGCATTTT
CDR3 protein: CASSPPGQGAGNQPQHF

clone size: NA
J gene: TRBJ1-2
V gene: TRBV5-4
D gene: NA
CDR3 DNA: TGTGCCAGCAGCTTAGACAGCTATGGCTACACCTTC
CDR3 protein: CASSLDSYGYTF

clone size: NA
J gene: TRBJ2-5
V gene: TRBV5-4
D gene: NA
CDR3 DNA: TGTGCCAGCAGCTTAGGCGGGCAAGAGACCCAGTACTTC
CDR3 protein: CASSLGGQETQYF

clone size: NA
J gene: TRBJ2-1
V gene: TRBV18
D gene: TRBD1
CDR3 DNA: TGTGCCAGCTCACTAACAGGGGGCCATGTCGATGAGCAGTTCTTC
CDR3 protein: CASSLTGGHVDEQFF

clone size: NA
J gene: TRBJ2-3
V gene: TRBV7-6
D gene: TRBD2
CDR3 DNA: TGTGCCAGCAGCTGGCCGGGACTAGCGGGAGAGAGCACAGATACGCAGTATTTT
CDR3 protein: CASSWPGLAGESTDTQYF

clone size: once
J gene: TRBJ2-1
V gene: TRBV18
D gene: TRBD1
CDR3 DNA: TGTGCCAGCTCACCGGACAGGGCCTCGAGCAATGAGCAGTTCTTC
CDR3 protein: CASSPDRASSNEQFF

clone size: NA
J gene: TRBJ1-6
V gene: TRBV5-1
D gene: NA
CDR3 DNA: TGCGCCAGCAGCTTGGCCTCGAGCTCCTATAATTCACCCCTCCACTTT
CDR3 protein: CASSLASSSYNSPLHF

clone size: NA
J gene: TRBJ1-3
V gene: TRBV4-3
D gene: NA
CDR3 DNA: TGCGCCAGCAGCCAATACGTCAGGGTTGAGGGAAACACCATATATTTT
CDR3 protein: CASSQYVRVEGNTIYF

clone size: NA
J gene: TRBJ1-1
V gene: TRBV18
D gene: NA
CDR3 DNA: TGTGCCAGCTCACCTGGAGGCGTGCTAATGAACACTGAAGCTTTCTTT
CDR3 protein: CASSPGGVLMNTEAFF

clone size: NA
J gene: TRBJ1-2
V gene: TRBV18
D gene: NA
CDR3 DNA: TGTGCCAGCTCTCCCGGAGGGACTACCTATGGCTACACCTTC
CDR3 protein: CASSPGGTTYGYTF

clone size: NA
J gene: TRBJ2-5
V gene: TRBV12-3/TRBV12-4
D gene: NA
CDR3 DNA: TGTGCCAGCGGTCTAATCGAGACCCAGTACTTC
CDR3 protein: CASGLIETQYF

clone size: few
J gene: TRBJ2-7
V gene: TRBV6-1
D gene: TRBD1
CDR3 DNA: TGTGCCAGCAGTGAACACAGGGGACCCTACGAGCAGTACTTC
CDR3 protein: CASSEHRGPYEQYF

clone size: NA
J gene: TRBJ2-7
V gene: TRBV7-3
D gene: TRBD2
CDR3 DNA: TGTGCCAGCAGCTTAAGGGGGGGAGAACTCTACGAGCAGTACTTC
CDR3 protein: CASSLRGGELYEQYF

clone size: NA
J gene: TRBJ1-2
V gene: TRBV19
D gene: TRBD1
CDR3 DNA: TGTGCCAGTAGAACAGGGGGCGCCGGCTATGGCTACACCTTC
CDR3 protein: CASRTGGAGYGYTF

clone size: once
J gene: TRBJ1-6
V gene: TRBV9
D gene: TRBD1
CDR3 DNA: TGTGCCAGCAGCGTCCACGGGACAGTTAATTCACCCCTCCACTTT
CDR3 protein: CASSVHGTVNSPLHF

clone size: NA
J gene: TRBJ2-5
V gene: TRBV7-8
D gene: NA
CDR3 DNA: TGTGCCAGCTTCCTCCGTAGCGGCGAGACCCAGTACTTC
CDR3 protein: CASFLRSGETQYF